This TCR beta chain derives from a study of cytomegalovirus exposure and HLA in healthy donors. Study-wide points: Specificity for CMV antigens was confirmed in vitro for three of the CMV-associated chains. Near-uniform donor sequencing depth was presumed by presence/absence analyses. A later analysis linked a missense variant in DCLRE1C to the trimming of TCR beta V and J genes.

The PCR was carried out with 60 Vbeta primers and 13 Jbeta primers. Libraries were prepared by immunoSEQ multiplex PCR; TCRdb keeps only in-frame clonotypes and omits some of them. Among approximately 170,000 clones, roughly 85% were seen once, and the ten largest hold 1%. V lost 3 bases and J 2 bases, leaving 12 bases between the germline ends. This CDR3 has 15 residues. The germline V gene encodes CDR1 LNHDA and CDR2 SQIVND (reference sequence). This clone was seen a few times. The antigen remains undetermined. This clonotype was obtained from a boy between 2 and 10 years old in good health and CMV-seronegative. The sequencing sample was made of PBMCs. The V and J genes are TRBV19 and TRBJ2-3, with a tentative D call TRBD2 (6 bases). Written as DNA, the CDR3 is TGTGCCAGTAGTATGATGGGGGGAAACACAGATACGCAGTATTTT. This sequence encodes CASSMMGGNTDTQYF.